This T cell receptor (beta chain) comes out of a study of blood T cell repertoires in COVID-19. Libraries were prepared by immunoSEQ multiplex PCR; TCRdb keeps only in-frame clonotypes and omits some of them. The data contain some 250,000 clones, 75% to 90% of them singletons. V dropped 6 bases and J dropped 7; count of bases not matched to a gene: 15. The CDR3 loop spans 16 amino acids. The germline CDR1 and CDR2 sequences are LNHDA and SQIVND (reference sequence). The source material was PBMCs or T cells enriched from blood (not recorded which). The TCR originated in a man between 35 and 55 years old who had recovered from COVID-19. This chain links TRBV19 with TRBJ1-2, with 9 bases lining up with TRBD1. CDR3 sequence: CASSSDRGARVRGYTF. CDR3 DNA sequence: TGTGCCAGTAGCTCCGACAGGGGGGCGCGGGTCCGTGGCTACACCTTC. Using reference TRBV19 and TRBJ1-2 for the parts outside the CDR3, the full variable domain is DGGITQSPKYLFRKEGQNVTLSCEQNLNHDAMYWYRQDPGQGLRLIYYSQIVNDFQKGDIAEGYSVSREKKESFPLTVTSAQKNPTAFYLCASSSDRGARVRGYTFGSGTRLTVV.